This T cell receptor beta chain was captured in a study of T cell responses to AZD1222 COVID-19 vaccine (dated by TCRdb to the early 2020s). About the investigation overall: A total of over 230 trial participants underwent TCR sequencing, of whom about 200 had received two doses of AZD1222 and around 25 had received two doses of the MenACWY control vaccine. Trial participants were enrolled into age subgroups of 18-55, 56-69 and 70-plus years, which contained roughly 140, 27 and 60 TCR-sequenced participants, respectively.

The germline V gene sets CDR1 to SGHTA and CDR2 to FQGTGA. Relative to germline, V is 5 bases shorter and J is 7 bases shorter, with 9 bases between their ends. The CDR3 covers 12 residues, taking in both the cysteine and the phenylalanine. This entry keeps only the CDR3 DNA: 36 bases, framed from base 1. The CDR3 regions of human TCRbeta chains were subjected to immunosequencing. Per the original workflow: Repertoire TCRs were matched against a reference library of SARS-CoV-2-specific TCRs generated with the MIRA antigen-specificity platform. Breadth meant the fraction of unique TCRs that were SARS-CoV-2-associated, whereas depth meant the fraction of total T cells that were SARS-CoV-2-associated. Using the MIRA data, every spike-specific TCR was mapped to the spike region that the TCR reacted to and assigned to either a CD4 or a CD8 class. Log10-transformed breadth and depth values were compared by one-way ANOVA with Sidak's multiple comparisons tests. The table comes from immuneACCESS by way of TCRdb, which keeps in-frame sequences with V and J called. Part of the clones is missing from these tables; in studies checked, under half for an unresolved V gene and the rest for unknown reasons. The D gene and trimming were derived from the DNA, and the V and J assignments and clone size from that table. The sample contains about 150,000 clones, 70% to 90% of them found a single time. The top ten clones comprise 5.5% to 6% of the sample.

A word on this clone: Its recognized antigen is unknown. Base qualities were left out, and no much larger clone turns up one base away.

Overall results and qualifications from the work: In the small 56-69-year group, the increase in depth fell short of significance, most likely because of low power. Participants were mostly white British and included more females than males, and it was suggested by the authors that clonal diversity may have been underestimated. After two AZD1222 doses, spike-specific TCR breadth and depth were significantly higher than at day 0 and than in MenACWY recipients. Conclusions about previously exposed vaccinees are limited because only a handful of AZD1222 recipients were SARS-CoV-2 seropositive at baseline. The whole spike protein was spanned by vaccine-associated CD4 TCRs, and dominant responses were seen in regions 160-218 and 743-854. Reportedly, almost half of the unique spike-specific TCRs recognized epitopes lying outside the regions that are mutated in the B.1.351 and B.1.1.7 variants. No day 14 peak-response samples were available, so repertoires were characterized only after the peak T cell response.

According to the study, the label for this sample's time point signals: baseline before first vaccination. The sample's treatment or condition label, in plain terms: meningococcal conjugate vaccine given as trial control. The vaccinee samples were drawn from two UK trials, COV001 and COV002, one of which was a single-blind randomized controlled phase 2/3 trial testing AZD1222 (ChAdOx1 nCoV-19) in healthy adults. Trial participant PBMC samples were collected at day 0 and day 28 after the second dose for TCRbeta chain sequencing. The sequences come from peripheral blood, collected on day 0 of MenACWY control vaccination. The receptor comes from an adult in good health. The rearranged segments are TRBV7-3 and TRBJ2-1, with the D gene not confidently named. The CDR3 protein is CASSPNLNEQFF. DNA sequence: TGTGCCAGCAGCCCTAACCTTAATGAGCAGTTCTTC.